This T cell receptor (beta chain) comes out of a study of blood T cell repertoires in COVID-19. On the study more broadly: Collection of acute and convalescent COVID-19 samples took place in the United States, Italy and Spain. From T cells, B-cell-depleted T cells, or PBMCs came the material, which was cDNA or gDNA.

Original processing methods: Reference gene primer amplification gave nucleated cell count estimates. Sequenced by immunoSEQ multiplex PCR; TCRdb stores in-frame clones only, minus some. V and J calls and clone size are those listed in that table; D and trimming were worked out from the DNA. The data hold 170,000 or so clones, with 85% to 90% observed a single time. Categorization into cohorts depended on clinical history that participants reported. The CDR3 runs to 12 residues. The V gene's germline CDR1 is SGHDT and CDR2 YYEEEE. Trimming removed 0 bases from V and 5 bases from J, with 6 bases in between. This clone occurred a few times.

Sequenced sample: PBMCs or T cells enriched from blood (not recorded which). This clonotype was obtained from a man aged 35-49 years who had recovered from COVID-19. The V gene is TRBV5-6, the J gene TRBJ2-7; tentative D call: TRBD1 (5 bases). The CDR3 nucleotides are TGTGCCAGCAGCTTGGGCAGGGACGAGCAGTACTTC. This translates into CASSLGRDEQYF.